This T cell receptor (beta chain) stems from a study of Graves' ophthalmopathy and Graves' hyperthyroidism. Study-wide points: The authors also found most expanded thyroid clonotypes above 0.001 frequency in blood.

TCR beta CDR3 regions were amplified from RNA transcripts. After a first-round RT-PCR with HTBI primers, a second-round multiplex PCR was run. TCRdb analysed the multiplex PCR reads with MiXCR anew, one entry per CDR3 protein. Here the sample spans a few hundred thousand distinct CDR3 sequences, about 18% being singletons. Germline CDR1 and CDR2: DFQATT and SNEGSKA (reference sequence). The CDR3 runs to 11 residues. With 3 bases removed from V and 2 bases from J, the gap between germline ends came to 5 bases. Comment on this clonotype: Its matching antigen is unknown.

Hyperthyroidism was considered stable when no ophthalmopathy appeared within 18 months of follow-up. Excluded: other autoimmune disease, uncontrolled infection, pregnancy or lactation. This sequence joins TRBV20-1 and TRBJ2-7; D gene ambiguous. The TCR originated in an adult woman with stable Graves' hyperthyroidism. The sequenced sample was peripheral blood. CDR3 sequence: CSARTTYEQYF. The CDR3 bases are TGCAGTGCTAGGACAACCTACGAGCAGTACTTC.